This T cell receptor (beta chain) was found in a study of CD8 T cells in ankylosing spondylitis. General study results and limits: Significant enrichment of disease-linked clones was reportedly seen in matched ankylosing spondylitis synovial fluid.

There are 13 residues in the CDR3. Germline values: CDR1 LNHDA, CDR2 SQIVND (reference sequence). The V and J ends lost 5 bases and 0 bases respectively, with 6 bases between them. Concerning this clonotype itself: Its matching antigen is unknown.

TCRdb used MiXCR to reprocess the 5' RACE reads, holding one entry per CDR3 protein. The table includes about 240,000 distinct CDR3 sequences, around 10% detected once. The sequence was obtained from a male donor with ankylosing spondylitis or in good health (not recorded which). This chain links TRBV19 with TRBJ2-3, with a tentative D call TRBD1 (5 bases). Sequencing was performed on blood, either unsorted or a sorted T cell fraction (not recorded which). The CDR3, as DNA: TGTGCCAGTAGTGGGGCTAGCACAGATACGCAGTATTTT. Residues: CASSGASTDTQYF.